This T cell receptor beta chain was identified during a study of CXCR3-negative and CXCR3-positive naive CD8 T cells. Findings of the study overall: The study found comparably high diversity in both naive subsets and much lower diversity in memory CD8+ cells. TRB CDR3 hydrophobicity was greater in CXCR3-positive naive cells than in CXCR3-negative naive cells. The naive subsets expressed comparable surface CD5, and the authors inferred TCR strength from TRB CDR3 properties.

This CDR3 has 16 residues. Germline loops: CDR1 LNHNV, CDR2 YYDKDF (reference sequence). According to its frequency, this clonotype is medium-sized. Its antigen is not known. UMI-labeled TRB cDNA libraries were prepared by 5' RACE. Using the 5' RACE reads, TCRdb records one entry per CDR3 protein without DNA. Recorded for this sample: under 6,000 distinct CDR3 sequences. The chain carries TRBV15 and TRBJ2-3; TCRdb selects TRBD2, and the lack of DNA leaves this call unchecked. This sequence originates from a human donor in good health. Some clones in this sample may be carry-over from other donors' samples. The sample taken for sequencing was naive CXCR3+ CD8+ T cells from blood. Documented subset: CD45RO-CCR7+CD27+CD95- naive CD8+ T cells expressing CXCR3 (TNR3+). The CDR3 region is CATSREGSWNTDTQYF.